What follows are 25 T cell receptor beta chains derived from one specimen sequenced in a study of blood T cells in healthy people across ages. It was with a sample-barcoded 5' primer and a J-beta primer mix that a second PCR of roughly 7 to 12 cycles was run. TCRdb reanalysed the 5' RACE reads using MiXCR and keeps one entry per CDR3 protein. The repertoire consists of 1.5 million to 2 million distinct CDR3 sequences, with around 36% occurring once and the leading ten covering approximately 10%. Specimen: blood. These receptors all come from a woman aged 30 to 39 in good health.

The chain joins TRBV28 to TRBJ2-1, with 13 positions matching TRBD2. V gave up 5 bases and J gave up 9 bases; unmatched junction bases: 7. From germline, CDR1 is MDHEN and CDR2 SYDVKM. The CDR3 consists of 15 residues. CDR3 bases: TGTGCCAGCAGTAAACTAGCGGGAGGGCTTCCTGAGCAGTTCTTC. Translation gives CASSKLAGGLPEQFF.

This clonotype was counted a few times. The chain has TRBV4-1 and TRBJ1-1; D is uncertain. CDR3 length: 15 residues. V was pared by 0 bases and J by 1 base, with 9 bases between. Germline-derived CDR1 and CDR2 are MGHRA and YSYEKL. CDR3 bases: TGCGCCAGCAGCCAAGAAGGTGGGAAGAACACTGAAGCTTTCTTT. It is translated as CASSQEGGKNTEAFF.

This clonotype was observed a handful of times. The J gene is TRBJ2-1, the V gene TRBV3-1, with 8 nucleotides matching TRBD2. The V and J ends lost 7 bases and 4 bases, in that order; junction bases with no gene match: 9. The CDR3 contains 15 residues. CDR1 is LGHDT, CDR2 YNNKEL, per germline (reference sequence). CDR3 bases: TGTGCCAGCACCCAGGGAGCGGGAGCTTACAATGAGCAGTTCTTC. Residues: CASTQGAGAYNEQFF.

The chain links TRBV27 to TRBJ1-4; no definite D call. This CDR3 region has 16 residues. The V end was cut by 5 bases, the J end by 0 bases, with 13 bases between. Germline V CDR1 and CDR2: MNHEY, SMNVEV (reference sequence). CDR3 bases: TGTGCCAGCAGTCCCATTCCGAGAGCAACTAATGAAAAACTGTTTTTT. It translates to CASSPIPRATNEKLFF.

The chain recombines TRBV6-4 with TRBJ2-1, with TRBD2 matching 14 bases. The CDR3 extends over 16 amino acids. V shed 2 bases, J shed 11 bases, and the junction held 8 bases outside the gene matches. The V gene's germline CDR1 is MRHNA and CDR2 SNTAGT. CDR3 sequence: CASSDTGTSGRFKQFF. Here the CDR3 DNA reads TGTGCCAGCAGTGACACCGGGACTAGCGGGAGATTTAAGCAGTTCTTC.

This clonotype was counted a few times. The genes are TRBV4-2 and TRBJ2-1; TRBD2 is a possible D gene (5 bases). The ends were cut back, 3 bases at V and 0 bases at J, with 12 bases in the middle. In germline, CDR1 is LGHNA, CDR2 YNFKEQ. The CDR3 runs to 16 residues. The CDR3 sequence: CASSHPKGSSYNEQFF. CDR3 bases: TGTGCCAGCAGCCACCCGAAAGGGAGCTCCTACAATGAGCAGTTCTTC.

The table lists this clonotype with a few counts. In DNA form, the CDR3 reads TGCGCCAGCAGGAGCTCTATCCCAACTAATGAAAAACTGTTTTTT. Translated, it gives CASRSSIPTNEKLFF. This rearrangement joins TRBV5-1 to TRBJ1-4; no firm D call. CDR1 is SGHRS and CDR2 is YFSETQ in the germline V gene. The CDR3 sequence is 15 residues long. With 5 bases removed from V and 0 bases from J, the gap between germline ends came to 11 bases. The whole variable domain, remainder taken from reference TRBV5-1 and TRBJ1-4, is KAGVTQTPRYLIKTRGQQVTLSCSPISGHRSVSWYQQTPGQGLQFLFEYFSETQRNKGNFPGRFSGRQFSNSRSEMNVSTLELGDSALYLCASRSSIPTNEKLFFGSGTQLSVL.

The chain has TRBV7-8 and TRBJ1-6; a weak D match, TRBD1 (5 bases). This CDR3 has 14 residues. The germline V gene encodes CDR1 SGHVS and CDR2 FQNEAQ. The V end lost 4 bases, the J end lost 3 bases, and 7 bases lay between the germline ends. CDR3 in DNA: TGTGCCAGCAGCTCGGACATCTATAATTCACCCCTCCACTTT. Its protein product is CASSSDIYNSPLHF.

This clonotype was counted at least ten times. J is TRBJ1-2 and V is TRBV4-2, with D possibly being TRBD1 (5 bases). There are 15 residues in the CDR3. Germline lookup yields CDR1 LGHNA and CDR2 YNFKEQ. The V end lost 3 bases, the J end lost 0 bases, and 11 bases lay between the germline ends. The CDR3 coding sequence is TGTGCCAGCAGCCATGCGACAGCGGCTAACTATGGCTACACCTTC. It encodes CASSHATAANYGYTF.

Ten or more counts support this clonotype. The gene calls are TRBV29-1 and TRBJ2-1, with D unclear. Germline V gene data show CDR1 as SQVTM and CDR2 as ANQGSEA. Between the trimmed V and J ends, which lost 3 bases and 9 bases, there was a span of 21 bases. CDR3 length: 15 residues. The CDR3 reads CSVDRGASVNSEQFF. CDR3 nucleotides: TGCAGCGTTGATCGTGGCGCATCGGTCAACAGTGAGCAGTTCTTC.

Regarding this clonotype: An end of the junction does not agree with germline; a read error may underlie this. The gene calls are TRBV7-9 and TRBJ1-1, with TRBD1 as a possible D gene (5 bases). CDR1 and CDR2 from the germline V gene are SEHNR and FQNEAQ (reference sequence). The CDR3 runs 14 residues. The CDR3 nucleotides read TGTTCCAGCAGCGCCGTGGTGGGGGACACTGAAGCTTTCTTT. Amino acid sequence: CSSSAVVGDTEAFF.

CDR3 DNA sequence: TGCGCCAGCAGCTTCAGTCCTACAGGGGGCGAAGGGGTGACCCAGTACTTC. Translation gives CASSFSPTGGEGVTQYF. The chain has TRBV5-1 and TRBJ2-5; 9 nucleotides match TRBD1. The V gene end was trimmed by 2 bases and the J gene end by 7 bases; junction bases not matched to a gene: 15. In germline, CDR1 is SGHRS, CDR2 YFSETQ. The CDR3 has 17 residues. The variable domain in full, with the rest retrieved from reference TRBV5-1 and TRBJ2-5, is KAGVTQTPRYLIKTRGQQVTLSCSPISGHRSVSWYQQTPGQGLQFLFEYFSETQRNKGNFPGRFSGRQFSNSRSEMNVSTLELGDSALYLCASSFSPTGGEGVTQYFGPGTRLLVL.

This clonotype was recorded at least ten times. The chain carries TRBV20-1 and TRBJ2-7, with unresolved D. Trimming took 7 bases from V and 0 from J, leaving 19 bases between them. CDR3 length: 15 residues. Germline V gives CDR1 DFQATT, CDR2 SNEGSKA (reference sequence). CDR3 residues: CSGSRPAGSSYEQYF. Written as DNA, the CDR3 is TGCAGTGGATCAAGGCCCGCTGGTAGCTCCTACGAGCAGTACTTC.

V gene TRBV27 combines with J gene TRBJ2-4, with D unclear. The J call may not be correct, given that the DNA end is closer to TRBJ2-7. The germline V gene has CDR1 MNHEY and CDR2 SMNVEV (reference sequence). The length of the CDR3 is 13 residues. The CDR3 is CASRLRDRYEQYF. The DNA of the CDR3 is TGTGCCAGCAGGCTTCGAGACCGCTACGAGCAGTACTTC.

Only a few counts were recorded for this clonotype. The chain couples TRBV20-1 to TRBJ2-1; the D is unclear. The CDR3 runs to 11 residues. V was pared by 4 bases and J by 3 bases, with 4 bases between. Per germline, CDR1 DFQATT and CDR2 SNEGSKA (reference sequence). The CDR3 loop reads CSAILYNEQFF. The CDR3 DNA follows: TGCAGTGCTATCCTCTACAATGAGCAGTTCTTC.

V is TRBV2 and J is TRBJ2-7, with TRBD1 matching 12 bases. This CDR3 contains 19 residues. Germline V gene lookup returns CDR1 SNHLY and CDR2 FYNNEI. V was pared by 0 bases and J by 7 bases, with 16 bases of the junction left unmatched. The CDR3 bases are TGTGCCAGCAGTGAAGCCCCGTATCGGGGACAGGGGGCGATAGGGGAGCAGTACTTC. Residues: CASSEAPYRGQGAIGEQYF. The variable domain in full, with the rest retrieved from reference TRBV2 and TRBJ2-7, is EPEVTQTPSHQVTQMGQEVILRCVPISNHLYFYWYRQILGQKVEFLVSFYNNEISEKSEIFDDQFSVERPDGSNFTLKIRSTKLEDSAMYFCASSEAPYRGQGAIGEQYFGPGTRLTVT.

This rearrangement joins TRBV30 to TRBJ1-3; no firm D call. The CDR3 has 14 residues. Trimming pared 0 bases from V and 0 bases from J, leaving 6 bases between. The germline CDR1 and CDR2 sequences are GTSNPN and SVGIG (reference sequence). For the CDR3, the DNA is TGTGCCTGGAGTGTCGCCGGCTCTGGAAACACCATATATTTT. It codes for CAWSVAGSGNTIYF.

The genes are TRBV5-1 and TRBJ2-3; D uncertain. This CDR3 is built from 14 residues. Germline loops: CDR1 SGHRS, CDR2 YFSETQ. Trimming pared 1 base from V and 2 bases from J, leaving 8 bases between. The CDR3 loop reads CASSLYGDTDTQYF. CDR3 coding DNA: TGCGCCAGCAGCTTGTACGGAGACACAGATACGCAGTATTTT.

This clonotype was seen more than once but under ten times. This chain connects TRBV27 to TRBJ2-7, with D perhaps given as TRBD1 or TRBD2 (5 bases each). V was clipped by 0 bases and J by 3 bases, with 15 bases between them. Germline loops: CDR1 MNHEY, CDR2 SMNVEV (reference sequence). The CDR3 totals 16 residues. CDR3 nucleotide sequence: TGTGCCAGCAGTTTATCTTCCACCGGGACGTACTACGAGCAGTACTTC. Translation: CASSLSSTGTYYEQYF.

About this clonotype itself: A much bigger clone sits one base away, suggesting this may be a read error. The J gene is TRBJ2-1, the V gene TRBV2; D may be TRBD2 (5 bases). Germline-derived CDR1 and CDR2 are SNHLY and FYNNEI. The CDR3 extends over 13 amino acids. The V gene lost 7 bases and the J gene lost 2 bases, with 9 bases spanning the gap. The CDR3 DNA follows: TGTGCCAGCAATACCGGGACCTACAATGAGCAGTTCTTC. This codes for CASNTGTYNEQFF. Together with reference TRBV2 and TRBJ2-1, the CDR3 gives the full variable domain: EPEVTQTPSHQVTQMGQEVILRCVPISNHLYFYWYRQILGQKVEFLVSFYNNEISEKSEIFDDQFSVERPDGSNFTLKIRSTKLEDSAMYFCASNTGTYNEQFFGPGTRLTVL.

This clonotype was detected only a few times. The J gene is TRBJ2-2, the V gene TRBV20-1, with TRBD1 matching over 7 bases. CDR1 and CDR2 from the germline V gene are DFQATT and SNEGSKA (reference sequence). V trimming: 0 bases; J trimming: 1 base; junction bases outside the gene matches: 2. This CDR3 spans 15 amino acids. The CDR3 DNA reads TGCAGTGCTAGAGATAGACAGGGGAACACCGGGGAGCTGTTTTTT. Encoded protein: CSARDRQGNTGELFF.

This clonotype has more than one count but fewer than ten. This sequence joins TRBV9 and TRBJ2-7; the match to TRBD1 covers 7 bases. Trimming removed 6 bases from V and 0 bases from J; junction bases left unmatched: 6. Germline loops: CDR1 SGDLS, CDR2 YYNGEE. This CDR3 comprises 14 residues. The CDR3 spells CASIARDSSYEQYF. The DNA of the CDR3 is TGTGCCAGCATTGCCCGGGACAGCTCCTACGAGCAGTACTTC.

V is TRBV20-1 and J is TRBJ2-3, with 9 nucleotides matching TRBD2. This CDR3 is built from 15 residues. V dropped 3 bases and J dropped 1; count of bases not matched to a gene: 5. The germline V gene has CDR1 DFQATT and CDR2 SNEGSKA (reference sequence). The CDR3: CSASPLAGRTDTQYF. The CDR3 region has the DNA TGCAGTGCTAGTCCCCTAGCGGGACGCACAGATACGCAGTATTTT.

In the case of this clonotype: Relative to the germline gene, one junction end is altered; a read error may explain this. The chain links TRBV11-2 to TRBJ1-1; 8 bases are shared with TRBD1. Germline lookup yields CDR1 SGHAT and CDR2 FQNNGV. CDR3 length equals 14 residues. This CDR3 reads CASSSGGWNTETFF. The DNA for the CDR3 is TGTGCCAGCAGCTCAGGGGGCTGGAACACTGAAACTTTCTTT.

The CDR3 DNA sequence: TGCAGTGCTAGAGCCCGGACTAGCGGGAATAGCGAGCAGTACTTC. Translated: CSARARTSGNSEQYF. The chain combines TRBV20-1 with TRBJ2-7, with 12 bases matching TRBD2. CDR3 length equals 15 residues. The germline V gene has CDR1 DFQATT and CDR2 SNEGSKA (reference sequence). J gave up 6 bases and V 1 base, and 7 bases lay outside the gene matches.